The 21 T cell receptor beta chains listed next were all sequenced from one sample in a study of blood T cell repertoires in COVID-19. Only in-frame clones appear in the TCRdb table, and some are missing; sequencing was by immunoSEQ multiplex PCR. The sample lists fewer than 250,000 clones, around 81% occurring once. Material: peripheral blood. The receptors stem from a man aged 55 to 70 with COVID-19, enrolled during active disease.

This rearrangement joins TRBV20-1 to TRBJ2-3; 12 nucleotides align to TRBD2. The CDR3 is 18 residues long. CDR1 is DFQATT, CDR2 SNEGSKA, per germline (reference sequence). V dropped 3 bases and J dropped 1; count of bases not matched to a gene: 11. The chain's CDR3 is CSASGLAGGRARTDTQYF. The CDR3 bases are TGCAGTGCTAGTGGCCTAGCGGGAGGGCGAGCTCGCACAGATACGCAGTATTTT.

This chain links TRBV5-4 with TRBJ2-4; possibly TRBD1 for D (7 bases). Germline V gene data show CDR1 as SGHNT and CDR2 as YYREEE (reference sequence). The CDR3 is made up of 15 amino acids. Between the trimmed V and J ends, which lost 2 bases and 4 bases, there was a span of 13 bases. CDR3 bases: TGTGCCAGCAGCTTAGATGCGGGACAGAAAAACATTCAGTACTTC. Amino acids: CASSLDAGQKNIQYF.

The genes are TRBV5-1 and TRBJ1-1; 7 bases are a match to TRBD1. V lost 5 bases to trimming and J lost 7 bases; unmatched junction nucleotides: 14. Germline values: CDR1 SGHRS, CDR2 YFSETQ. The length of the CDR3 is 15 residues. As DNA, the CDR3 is TGCGCCAGCAGACGGTACGGAGGGGGCCGCAATGAAGCTTTCTTT. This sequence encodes CASRRYGGGRNEAFF.

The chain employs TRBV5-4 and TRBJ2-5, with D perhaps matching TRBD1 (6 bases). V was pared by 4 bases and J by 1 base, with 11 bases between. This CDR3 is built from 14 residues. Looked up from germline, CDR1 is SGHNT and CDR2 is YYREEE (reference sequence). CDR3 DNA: TGTGCCAGCAGCCAGGGGACGGCCCAAGAGACCCAGTACTTC. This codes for CASSQGTAQETQYF.

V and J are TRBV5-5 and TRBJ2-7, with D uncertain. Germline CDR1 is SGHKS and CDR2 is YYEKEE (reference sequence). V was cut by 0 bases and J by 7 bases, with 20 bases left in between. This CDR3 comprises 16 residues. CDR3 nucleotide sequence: TGTGCCAGCAGCTTGGTACTCCGAAGTCCGCCGGTGGAGCAGTACTTC. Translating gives CASSLVLRSPPVEQYF.

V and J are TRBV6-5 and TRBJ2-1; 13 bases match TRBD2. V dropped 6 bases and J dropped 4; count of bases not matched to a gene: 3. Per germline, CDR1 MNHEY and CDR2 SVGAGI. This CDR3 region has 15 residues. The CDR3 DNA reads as TGTGCCAGCAGCCCGGGACTAGCGGGATACAATGAGCAGTTCTTC. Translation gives CASSPGLAGYNEQFF.

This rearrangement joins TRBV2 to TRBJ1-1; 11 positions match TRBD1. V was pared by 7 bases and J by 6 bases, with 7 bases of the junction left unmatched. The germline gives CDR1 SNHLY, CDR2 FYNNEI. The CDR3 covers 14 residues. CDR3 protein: CASILGTGGSEAFF. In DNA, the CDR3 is TGTGCCAGCATCCTAGGGACAGGGGGGTCTGAAGCTTTCTTT.

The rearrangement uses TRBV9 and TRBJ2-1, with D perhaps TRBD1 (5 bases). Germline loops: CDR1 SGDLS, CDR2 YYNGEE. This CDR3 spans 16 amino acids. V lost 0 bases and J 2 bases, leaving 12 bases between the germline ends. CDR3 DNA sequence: TGTGCCAGCAGCGTAGTAAATGGGGCCGCCTACAATGAGCAGTTCTTC. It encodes CASSVVNGAAYNEQFF.

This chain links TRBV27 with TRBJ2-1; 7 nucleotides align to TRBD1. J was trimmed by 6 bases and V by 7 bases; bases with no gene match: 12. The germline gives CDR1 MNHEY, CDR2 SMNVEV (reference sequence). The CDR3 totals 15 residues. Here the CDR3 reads CASNSPGQTGNEQFF. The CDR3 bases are TGTGCCAGCAACTCCCCGGGACAGACTGGCAATGAGCAGTTCTTC.

The CDR3 sequence is CAAGVHGYTF. CDR3 in DNA: TGTGCTGCGGGGGTGCATGGCTACACCTTC. This sequence joins TRBV19 and TRBJ1-2; a weak D match, TRBD1 (5 bases). The length of the CDR3 is 10 residues. Germline lookup yields CDR1 LNHDA and CDR2 SQIVND (reference sequence).

CDR3 coding DNA: TGTGCCAGCAGCACTAGCGGGAGGAATACCGGGGAGCTGTTTTTT. Its protein product is CASSTSGRNTGELFF. This chain connects TRBV7-9 to TRBJ2-2; 12 bases agree with TRBD2. Germline V gives CDR1 SEHNR, CDR2 FQNEAQ (reference sequence). V trimming: 5 bases; J trimming: 5 bases; junction bases outside the gene matches: 3. The CDR3 has 15 amino acids.

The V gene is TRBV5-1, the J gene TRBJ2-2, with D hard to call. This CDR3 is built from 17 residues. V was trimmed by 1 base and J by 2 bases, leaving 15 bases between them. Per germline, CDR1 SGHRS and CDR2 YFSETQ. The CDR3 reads CASSLRFSGLNTGELFF. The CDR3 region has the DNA TGCGCCAGCAGCTTGCGTTTCTCAGGTCTTAACACCGGGGAGCTGTTTTTT.

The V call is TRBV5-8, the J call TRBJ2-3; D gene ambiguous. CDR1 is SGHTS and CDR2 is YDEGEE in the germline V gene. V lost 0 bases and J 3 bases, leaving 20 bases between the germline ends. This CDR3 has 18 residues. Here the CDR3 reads CASSLVKVAHPGTDTQYF. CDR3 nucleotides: TGTGCCAGCAGCTTGGTTAAGGTGGCCCATCCGGGTACAGATACGCAGTATTTT.

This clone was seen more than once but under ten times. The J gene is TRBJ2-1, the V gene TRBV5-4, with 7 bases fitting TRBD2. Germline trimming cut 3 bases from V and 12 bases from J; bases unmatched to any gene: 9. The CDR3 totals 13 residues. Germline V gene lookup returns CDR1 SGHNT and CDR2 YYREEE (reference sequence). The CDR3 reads CASSSPGLSGQFF. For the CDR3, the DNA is TGTGCCAGCAGCTCTCCGGGACTATCTGGGCAGTTCTTC.

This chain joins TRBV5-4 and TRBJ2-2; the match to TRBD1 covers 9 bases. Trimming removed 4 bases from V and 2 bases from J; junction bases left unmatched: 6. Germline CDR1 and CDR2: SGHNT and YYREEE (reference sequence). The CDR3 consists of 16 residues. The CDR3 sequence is CASSTPGQGNTGELFF. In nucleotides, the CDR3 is TGTGCCAGCAGCACACCGGGACAGGGTAACACCGGGGAGCTGTTTTTT.

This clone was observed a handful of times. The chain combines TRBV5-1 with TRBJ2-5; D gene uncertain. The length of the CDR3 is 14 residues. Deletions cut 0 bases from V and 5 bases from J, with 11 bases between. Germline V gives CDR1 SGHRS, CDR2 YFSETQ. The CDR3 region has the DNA TGCGCCAGCAGCTTGGACGCCCCGGAGGAGACCCAGTACTTC. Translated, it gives CASSLDAPEETQYF.

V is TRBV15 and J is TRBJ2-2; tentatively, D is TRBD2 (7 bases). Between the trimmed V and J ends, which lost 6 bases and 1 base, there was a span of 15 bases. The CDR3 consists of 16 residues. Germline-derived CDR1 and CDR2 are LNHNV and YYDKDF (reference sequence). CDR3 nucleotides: TGTGCCACCAGAAAAGGGGGAGGGCTGAACACCGGGGAGCTGTTTTTT. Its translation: CATRKGGGLNTGELFF. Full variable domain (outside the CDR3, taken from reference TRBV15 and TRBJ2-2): DAMVIQNPRYQVTQFGKPVTLSCSQTLNHNVMYWYQQKSSQAPKLLFHYYDKDFNNEADTPDNFQSRRPNTSFCFLDIRSPGLGDTAMYLCATRKGGGLNTGELFFGEGSRLTVL.

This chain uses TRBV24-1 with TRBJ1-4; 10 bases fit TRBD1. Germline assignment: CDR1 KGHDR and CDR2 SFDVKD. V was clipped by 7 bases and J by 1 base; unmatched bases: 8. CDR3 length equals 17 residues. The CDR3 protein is CATSAGQGMRTNEKLFF. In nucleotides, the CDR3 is TGTGCCACCAGCGCGGGACAGGGGATGAGAACTAATGAAAAACTGTTTTTT.

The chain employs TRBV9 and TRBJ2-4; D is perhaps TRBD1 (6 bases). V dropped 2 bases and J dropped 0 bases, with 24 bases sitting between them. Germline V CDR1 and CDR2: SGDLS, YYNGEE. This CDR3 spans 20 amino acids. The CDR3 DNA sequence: TGTGCCAGCAGCGTCACGCCGGGACACCCGGCCGGGGTAGCCAAAAACATTCAGTACTTC. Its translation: CASSVTPGHPAGVAKNIQYF.

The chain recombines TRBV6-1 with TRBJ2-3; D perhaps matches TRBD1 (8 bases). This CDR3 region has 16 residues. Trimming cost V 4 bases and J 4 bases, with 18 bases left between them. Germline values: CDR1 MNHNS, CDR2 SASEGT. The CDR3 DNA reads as TGTGCCAGCAGTGTAAGAAGGACAGGGAGGGCAGATACGCAGTATTTT. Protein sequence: CASSVRRTGRADTQYF.

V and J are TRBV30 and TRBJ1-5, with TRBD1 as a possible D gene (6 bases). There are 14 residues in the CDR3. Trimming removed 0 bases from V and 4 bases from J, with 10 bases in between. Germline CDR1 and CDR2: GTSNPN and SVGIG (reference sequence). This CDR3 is CAWSVVGGNQPQHF. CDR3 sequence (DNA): TGTGCCTGGAGTGTAGTAGGGGGTAATCAGCCCCAGCATTTT.